This T cell receptor (beta chain) was sequenced in a study of response to subunit inactivated influenza vaccine. MiXCR, run by TCRdb on the RT-PCR reads, gives a single entry per CDR3 protein. The table records 250,000 to 350,000 distinct CDR3 sequences, approximately 23% of them present only once. This CDR3 is built from 13 residues. V lost 2 bases to trimming and J lost 3 bases, with 7 bases between them. This clonotype was found many times. The sequence was obtained from a man aged 50-75 years who received an inactivated influenza vaccine. The genes are TRBV12-3 or TRBV12-4 and TRBJ2-5; tentative D call: TRBD2 (5 bases). The sequencing here drew on PBMCs from blood, taken approximately 22 months after vaccination. The CDR3 region is CASSLSGEETQYF. CDR3 coding DNA: TGTGCCAGCAGTTTATCCGGGGAAGAGACCCAGTACTTC.